These 11 T cell receptor beta chains share one sample of origin, sequenced in a study of T cell responses to AZD1222 COVID-19 vaccine. The table came from immunoSEQ multiplex PCR; TCRdb's copy has only in-frame clones and leaves some out. The sample lists about 180,000 clones, about 89% occurring once. Here the sequenced sample was peripheral blood, taken on day 0 of AZD1222 vaccination. These receptors were collected from an adult in good health.

This clone was seen once. The genes are TRBV28 and TRBJ2-5; TRBD1 is a possible D gene (6 bases). The CDR3 runs 13 residues. V was trimmed by 7 bases and J by 7 bases, leaving 16 bases between them. Germline V gene sequence: CDR1 MDHEN, CDR2 SYDVKM. The DNA for the CDR3 is TGTGCCAGCACAAGGGGGACAAGAGGGACCCAGTACTTC. Protein sequence: CASTRGTRGTQYF.

The chain employs TRBV6-5 and TRBJ1-6, with a weak D call TRBD1 (6 bases). The CDR3 sequence is 13 residues long. Germline CDR1 MNHEY, CDR2 SVGAGI. Deletions cut 8 bases from V and 8 bases from J, with 13 bases between. The CDR3 DNA sequence: TGTGCCAGCGCCCCGGACAGTTATTCACCCCTCCACTTT. As protein: CASAPDSYSPLHF.

This rearrangement joins TRBV7-9 to TRBJ1-5; 8 nucleotides match TRBD1. The CDR3 is 17 amino acids. CDR1 and CDR2 (germline): SEHNR, FQNEAQ (reference sequence). V lost 5 bases to trimming and J lost 0 bases; unmatched junction nucleotides: 9. This chain's CDR3 is CASSPRSGQVSNQPQHF. The CDR3 DNA reads TGTGCCAGCAGCCCCCGCTCGGGACAGGTTAGCAATCAGCCCCAGCATTTT. Based on the CDR3 plus reference TRBV7-9 and TRBJ1-5, the full variable domain is DTGVSQNPRHKITKRGQNVTFRCDPISEHNRLYWYRQTLGQGPEFLTYFQNEAQLEKSRLLSDRFSAERPKGSFSTLEIQRTEQGDSAMYLCASSPRSGQVSNQPQHFGDGTRLSIL.

The genes are TRBV5-1 and TRBJ1-6; D is uncertain. The V end lost 1 base, the J end lost 0 bases, and 2 bases lay between the germline ends. This CDR3 spans 14 amino acids. The germline V gene has CDR1 SGHRS and CDR2 YFSETQ. The CDR3 sequence is CASSLSSYNSPLHF. The CDR3 DNA sequence: TGCGCCAGCAGCTTGAGCTCCTATAATTCACCCCTCCACTTT.

The chain carries TRBV6-2 or TRBV6-3 and TRBJ2-2; TRBD2 aligns across 11 bases. The germline V gene encodes CDR1 MNHEY and CDR2 SVGEGT. The CDR3 is 15 residues long. Losses at the gene ends were 7 bases for V and 5 bases for J; bases not matched to a gene: 6. This CDR3 reads CASTPSGRRTGELFF. The CDR3 nucleotides are TGTGCCAGCACCCCTAGCGGGAGGCGGACCGGGGAGCTGTTTTTT.

The rearrangement uses TRBV6-6 and TRBJ1-3; no definite D call. CDR1 is MNHNY, CDR2 SVGAGI, per germline (reference sequence). V lost 6 bases to trimming and J lost 0 bases, with 6 bases between them. The CDR3 loop spans 13 amino acids. The CDR3 bases are TGTGCCAGCAGAATTCACTCTGGAAACACCATATATTTT. Protein product: CASRIHSGNTIYF.

This clone occurred once. The rearrangement uses TRBV5-1 and TRBJ2-2; D remains unclear. The germline gives CDR1 SGHRS, CDR2 YFSETQ. V lost 6 bases to trimming and J lost 6 bases, with 9 bases between them. This CDR3 contains 12 residues. CDR3 in amino acids: CASNSVAGELFF. As DNA, the CDR3 is TGCGCCAGCAATTCAGTGGCCGGGGAGCTGTTTTTT.

This chain's CDR3 is CASTRRGGLRTEAFF. The CDR3 nucleotides read TGTGCCAGTACCCGGAGGGGGGGGCTTAGGACTGAAGCTTTCTTT. The rearrangement links TRBV19 to TRBJ1-1; TRBD1 might be the D (6 bases). The CDR3 is made up of 15 amino acids. Germline V gene data show CDR1 as LNHDA and CDR2 as SQIVND (reference sequence). The V and J ends lost 7 bases and 5 bases respectively, with 20 bases between them.

V gene TRBV15 combines with J gene TRBJ1-2, with D unresolved. The CDR3 has 13 amino acids. The germline CDR1 and CDR2 sequences are LNHNV and YYDKDF (reference sequence). Trimming cost V 0 bases and J 6 bases, with 8 bases left between them. As DNA, the CDR3 is TGTGCCACCAGCAGAGATCGCAGCAATGGCTACACCTTC. Translating gives CATSRDRSNGYTF.

The chain couples TRBV10-1 to TRBJ1-5; D might be TRBD1 (5 bases). The ends were cut back, 0 bases at V and 2 bases at J, with 14 bases in the middle. The CDR3 spans 17 residues. Germline CDR1 reads WNHNN; CDR2 reads SYGVQD (reference sequence). The CDR3 DNA reads as TGCGCCAGCAGTGAGTCGGGGGGGGAACGGTGCAATCAGCCCCAGCATTTT. Its translation is CASSESGGERCNQPQHF.

The chain couples TRBV28 to TRBJ2-7, with no clear D. The CDR3 has 12 amino acids. V was clipped by 5 bases and J by 1 base, with 6 bases between them. Germline V lookup: CDR1 MDHEN, CDR2 SYDVKM. The CDR3 spells CASSMTSYEQYF. Written as DNA, the CDR3 is TGTGCCAGCAGTATGACGTCCTACGAGCAGTACTTC.